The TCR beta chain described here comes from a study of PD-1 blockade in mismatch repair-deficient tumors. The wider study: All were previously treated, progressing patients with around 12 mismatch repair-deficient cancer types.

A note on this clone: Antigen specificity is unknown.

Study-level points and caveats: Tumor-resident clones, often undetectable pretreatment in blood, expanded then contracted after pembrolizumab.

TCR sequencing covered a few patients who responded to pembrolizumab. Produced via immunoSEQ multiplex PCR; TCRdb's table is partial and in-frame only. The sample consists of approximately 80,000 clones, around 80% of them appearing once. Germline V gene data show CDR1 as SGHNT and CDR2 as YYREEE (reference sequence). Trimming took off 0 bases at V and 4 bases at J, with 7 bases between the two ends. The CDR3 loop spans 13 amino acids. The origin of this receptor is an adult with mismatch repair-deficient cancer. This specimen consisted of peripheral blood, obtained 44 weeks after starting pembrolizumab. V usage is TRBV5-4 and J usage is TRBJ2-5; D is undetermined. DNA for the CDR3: TGTGCCAGCAGCTTGGATAGGGTAGAGACCCAGTACTTC. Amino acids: CASSLDRVETQYF.